This TCR beta chain was identified during a study of cytotoxic CD8 clonotypes in ibrutinib-treated CLL. In its sample, this clone was seen many times. Repertoires were generated with immunoSEQ multiplex PCR, while TCRdb's copy carries only in-frame clones and drops some. The sample carries about 160,000 clones, approximately 77% recorded once. CDR1 is SGDLS, CDR2 YYNGEE, per germline. The V end lost 0 bases, the J end lost 4 bases, and 19 bases lay between the germline ends. This CDR3 has 17 residues. The receptor comes from a human donor with chronic lymphocytic leukemia. The material sequenced was PBMCs, taken after 12 months of ibrutinib treatment. This chain joins TRBV9 and TRBJ1-2; D ambiguous. The CDR3 loop reads CASSVAQDGGPLYGYTF. DNA of the CDR3: TGTGCCAGCAGCGTAGCTCAAGATGGCGGGCCGCTCTATGGCTACACCTTC.